One sample yielded the 29 T cell receptor beta chains listed below, sequenced in a study of PD-1 blockade in classical Hodgkin lymphoma. Described time point: cycle 4 day 1 (C4D1), after 5 to 7 weeks of nivolumab. Relapse was seen in all patients after autologous stem cell transplantation, and brentuximab vedotin exposure was variable. Assay: immunoSEQ multiplex PCR; the TCRdb copy retains only in-frame clones and omits some. The data show 25,000 to 30,000 clones, around 79% seen once. The source material was peripheral blood mononuclear cells (PBMCs), sampled before the fourth cycle of nivolumab. These receptors came from a human donor with classical Hodgkin lymphoma.

Regarding this clone: Germline is not matched at one junction end, which may reflect a read error. The chain is built from TRBV5-1 and TRBJ2-3; 9 positions agree with TRBD1. Germline assignment: CDR1 SGHRS and CDR2 YFSETQ. This CDR3 region has 16 residues. The CDR3 coding sequence is TGCGCCAGCAGTTTGGGACAGGGAGGGGGCACAGATACGCAGTATTTT. As protein: CASSLGQGGGTDTQYF.

The chain uses TRBV13 and TRBJ2-4; D gene ambiguous. Per the germline V gene, CDR1 is PRHDT and CDR2 is FYEKMQ (reference sequence). V was trimmed by 5 bases and J by 0 bases, leaving 11 bases between them. This CDR3 region has 15 residues. The CDR3 spells CASSEWAVAKNIQYF. CDR3 bases: TGTGCCAGCAGCGAGTGGGCGGTAGCCAAAAACATTCAGTACTTC.

The chain is built from TRBV7-2 and TRBJ2-7; 7 bases align to TRBD2. This CDR3 is 17 amino acids long. V gave up 5 bases and J gave up 0 bases; unmatched junction bases: 13. The V gene's germline CDR1 is SGHTA and CDR2 FQGNSA. The DNA for the CDR3 is TGTGCCAGCAGCATCGCTGGTGGGCGGGGGAGCTCCTACGAGCAGTACTTC. Amino acid sequence: CASSIAGGRGSSYEQYF.

This rearrangement joins TRBV6-6 to TRBJ2-1; D is possibly TRBD2 (5 bases). This CDR3 is built from 14 residues. Per the germline V gene, CDR1 is MNHNY and CDR2 is SVGAGI (reference sequence). The V end was cut by 7 bases, the J end by 0 bases, with 10 bases between. The CDR3 coding sequence is TGTGCCAGCACGAGGGTCAGCTCCTACAATGAGCAGTTCTTC. Translation gives CASTRVSSYNEQFF.

This clone was found once. The rearrangement uses TRBV5-3 and TRBJ1-4; no clear D. TRBV5-3 is placed among ORFs of uncertain function. The CDR3 runs to 14 residues. V was shortened by 0 bases and J by 2 bases, with 5 bases between the two germline ends. The CDR3 region is CARSLAGTNEKLFF. CDR3 in DNA: TGTGCCAGAAGCTTGGCTGGGACTAATGAAAAACTGTTTTTT.

The V gene is TRBV6-5, the J gene TRBJ2-5; 12 nucleotides match TRBD1. The J segment lost 11 bases and the V segment lost 7 bases, leaving 14 bases of the junction unmatched. Germline V gene data show CDR1 as MNHEY and CDR2 as SVGAGI. There are 15 residues in the CDR3. The CDR3, as DNA: TGTGCCAGCACCTTCCGGGACAGGGGGCTTAGACAGCAGTACTTC. Translating it yields CASTFRDRGLRQQYF.

The chain employs TRBV9 and TRBJ1-4; tentative D call: TRBD1 (6 bases). Trimming shortened V by 3 bases and J by 0 bases, and 9 bases separated the two germline ends. This CDR3 comprises 15 residues. Germline V lookup: CDR1 SGDLS, CDR2 YYNGEE. This chain's CDR3 is CASSARTATNEKLFF. The CDR3 bases are TGTGCCAGCAGCGCACGGACAGCAACTAATGAAAAACTGTTTTTT.

Comment on this clone: The junction shows a germline mismatch at one end, possibly a read error. The genes are TRBV10-3 and TRBJ1-5; D not resolved. CDR1 is ENHRY and CDR2 is SYGVKD in the germline V gene. This CDR3 is built from 11 residues. CDR3 residues: CAISEGVVPIF. The DNA of the CDR3 is TGTGCCATCAGTGAGGGGGTGGTTCCGATTTTT.

The chain has TRBV27 and TRBJ2-7; 10 positions match TRBD2. Germline assignment: CDR1 MNHEY and CDR2 SMNVEV (reference sequence). The CDR3 has 15 amino acids. J lost 2 bases, V lost 2 bases, and 3 bases had no gene match. CDR3 protein: CASSLVLAGAYEQYF. The CDR3 DNA reads TGTGCCAGCAGTTTAGTCCTAGCGGGGGCCTACGAGCAGTACTTC.

The J gene is TRBJ2-2, the V gene TRBV5-4; no firm D call. The CDR3 is made up of 15 amino acids. Trimming left V 1 base short and J 6 bases short, with 13 bases between. The germline V gene encodes CDR1 SGHNT and CDR2 YYREEE (reference sequence). As DNA, the CDR3 is TGTGCCAGCAGCTTGCCCCCCGGACCTGCCGGGGAGCTGTTTTTT. Residues: CASSLPPGPAGELFF.

DNA for the CDR3: TGTGCCAGCAGCTTAAGGGACTCCCGGGAAGAGACCCAGTACTTC. Its translation is CASSLRDSREETQYF. The chain carries TRBV7-6 and TRBJ2-5; tentatively, D is TRBD2 (6 bases). The V end was cut by 2 bases, the J end by 3 bases, with 13 bases between. The CDR3 runs 15 residues. Germline CDR1 reads SGHVS; CDR2 reads FNYEAQ.

V and J are TRBV6-5 and TRBJ1-2; a possible D gene is TRBD1 (6 bases). The CDR3 runs 11 residues. Trimming left V 9 bases short and J 4 bases short, with 9 bases between. CDR1 is MNHEY and CDR2 is SVGAGI in the germline V gene. The CDR3 nucleotides are TGTGCCAGTCGGGGGGCCTATGGCTACACCTTC. The encoded protein is CASRGAYGYTF.

This clone was recorded a few times. This chain joins TRBV15 and TRBJ1-1; 8 nucleotides line up with TRBD1. CDR1 and CDR2 (germline): LNHNV, YYDKDF (reference sequence). There are 14 residues in the CDR3. The trim removed 3 bases at V and 11 bases at J, leaving 11 bases unmatched. The CDR3 loop reads CATSSRMTGVGAFF. CDR3 DNA sequence: TGTGCCACCAGCAGCCGTATGACAGGGGTTGGGGCTTTCTTT.

The rearrangement joins TRBV4-2 to TRBJ1-6, with 9 bases identical to TRBD1. CDR1 and CDR2 from the germline V gene are LGHNA and YNFKEQ. This CDR3 is 16 amino acids long. J was trimmed by 7 bases and V by 0 bases; bases with no gene match: 4. DNA of the CDR3: TGTGCCAGCAGCCAAGACTCGACAGGGGGGAATTCACCCCTCCACTTT. Amino acid sequence: CASSQDSTGGNSPLHF.

The CDR3: CASSQALPEPQHF. As DNA, the CDR3 is TGCGCCAGCAGCCAAGCTCTCCCGGAGCCCCAGCATTTT. The V and J genes are TRBV4-1 and TRBJ1-5; D not resolved. There are 13 residues in the CDR3. Deletions cut 1 base from V and 8 bases from J, with 9 bases between. Germline assignment: CDR1 MGHRA and CDR2 YSYEKL.

Only a few counts were recorded for this clone. The J gene is TRBJ2-1, the V gene TRBV15; 8 bases map to TRBD2. This CDR3 has 14 residues. The V gene end was trimmed by 8 bases and the J gene end by 6 bases; junction bases not matched to a gene: 9. The germline V gene has CDR1 LNHNV and CDR2 YYDKDF (reference sequence). The CDR3 coding sequence is TGTGCCACCTCCGGCGGGGGGACTTTCAATGAGCAGTTCTTC. Amino acid sequence: CATSGGGTFNEQFF.

This clone was detected once. This chain joins TRBV4-2 and TRBJ2-5; TRBD2 agrees at 12 bases. The J call is in doubt because the DNA end fits TRBJ2-7 better. This CDR3 contains 15 residues. CDR1 and CDR2 (germline): LGHNA, YNFKEQ. The CDR3 DNA reads as TGTGCCAGCAGCCAAGCTAGCGGGGGGGCCGACGAGCAGTACTTC. Its protein is CASSQASGGADEQYF.

The chain recombines TRBV6-5 with TRBJ2-1, with D hard to call. The CDR3 is 14 residues long. The germline CDR1 and CDR2 sequences are MNHEY and SVGAGI. Trimming left V 0 bases short and J 6 bases short, with 9 bases between. CDR3 sequence: CASSYSRHSNEQFF. The CDR3 nucleotides are TGTGCCAGCAGTTACTCGAGACACAGCAATGAGCAGTTCTTC.

The CDR3: CASSSRAGGGEQFF. The CDR3 bases are TGTGCCAGCAGCTCCCGTGCAGGGGGCGGTGAGCAGTTCTTC. The chain has TRBV4-2 and TRBJ2-1, with 8 bases lining up with TRBD1. The CDR3 has 14 amino acids. CDR1 LGHNA and CDR2 YNFKEQ come from the germline V gene. J lost 9 bases, V lost 5 bases, and 9 bases had no gene match.

V is TRBV4-2 and J is TRBJ2-1; D gene uncertain. V lost 1 base to trimming and J lost 2 bases, with 12 bases between them. The CDR3 spans 16 residues. The V gene's germline CDR1 is LGHNA and CDR2 YNFKEQ. CDR3 loop: CASSQAVERAYNEQFF. The CDR3 DNA sequence: TGTGCCAGCAGCCAAGCGGTTGAACGGGCCTACAATGAGCAGTTCTTC.

This clone appeared a single time. J is TRBJ1-3 and V is TRBV19, with D possibly being TRBD1 (6 bases). Trimming removed 6 bases at V and 0 bases at J, with 12 bases between. This CDR3 has 15 amino acids. The germline CDR1 and CDR2 sequences are LNHDA and SQIVND (reference sequence). CDR3 nucleotide sequence: TGTGCCAGTAGAAAGGGGGGACCCTCTGGAAACACCATATATTTT. Its protein is CASRKGGPSGNTIYF.

This clone is labeled medium-sized (0.01 to 0.1%). This sample also contains other DNA sequences that code for the same CDR3. The rearrangement joins TRBV2 to TRBJ1-3; no reliable D call. V dropped 9 bases and J dropped 0 bases, with 6 bases sitting between them. Germline values: CDR1 SNHLY, CDR2 FYNNEI. CDR3 length: 12 residues. The CDR3 region has the DNA TGTGCCAGGAAGGGCTCTGGAAACACCATATATTTT. Encoded protein: CARKGSGNTIYF.

The V call is TRBV21-1, the J call TRBJ2-1; TRBD1 is taken as the D call from the table, unchecked against the DNA. TRBV21-1 is reported as a pseudogene. The CDR3 runs 17 residues. CDR3 protein: CASSKEYGTDSDNEQFF. As DNA, the CDR3 is TGTGCCAGCAGCAAAGAGTACGGGACAGACTCAGACAATGAGCAGTTCTTC.

This chain links TRBV6-5 with TRBJ1-6; D perhaps matches TRBD1 (6 bases). Germline V gene data show CDR1 as MNHEY and CDR2 as SVGAGI. The CDR3 totals 15 residues. V lost 4 bases to trimming and J lost 4 bases, with 11 bases between them. The CDR3 here is CASSSATGYNSPLHF. In DNA form, the CDR3 reads TGTGCCAGCAGTTCCGCGACAGGTTATAATTCACCCCTCCACTTT.

The CDR3 reads CASRLNRNTGELFF. The DNA of the CDR3 is TGTGCCAGCAGGTTAAACAGGAACACCGGGGAGCTGTTTTTT. This chain links TRBV7-7 with TRBJ2-2; the D is unclear. Germline V lookup: CDR1 SSHAT, CDR2 FNYEAQ (reference sequence). Trimming left V 6 bases short and J 1 base short, with 9 bases between. This CDR3 contains 14 residues.

The chain employs TRBV7-3 and TRBJ2-3, with D maybe TRBD1 (6 bases). The CDR3 loop spans 15 amino acids. Germline V gene lookup returns CDR1 SGHTA and CDR2 FQGTGA. Trimming left V 6 bases short and J 4 bases short, with 17 bases between. The DNA for the CDR3 is TGTGCCAGCAGTTATTCAGGGGCGAGCGCAGATACGCAGTATTTT. It encodes CASSYSGASADTQYF.

The V gene is TRBV7-3, the J gene TRBJ2-3; the D gene could be TRBD1 or TRBD2 (5 bases each). Germline values: CDR1 SGHTA, CDR2 FQGTGA. The CDR3 covers 13 residues. V shed 3 bases and J shed 7 bases, with 11 bases lying between them. The CDR3 DNA is TGTGCCAGCAGCTTCGGGACGACTTATACGCAGTATTTT. It translates to CASSFGTTYTQYF.

This chain connects TRBV5-1 to TRBJ1-6; TRBD1 might be the D (5 bases). The germline V gene has CDR1 SGHRS and CDR2 YFSETQ. Trimming took 5 bases from V and 9 from J, leaving 18 bases between them. The CDR3 is made up of 15 amino acids. CDR3 region: CASSPRTGVGSPLHF. The CDR3 DNA reads as TGCGCCAGCAGTCCCCGGACGGGGGTTGGTTCACCCCTCCACTTT.

Notes on this clone: As the CDR3 is not closed by the conserved phenylalanine or tryptophan, this likely results from a read error. The rearrangement joins TRBV4-3 to TRBJ2-2, with D unclear. The CDR3 runs 17 residues. V dropped 0 bases and J dropped 2 bases, with 13 bases sitting between them. Germline V gene lookup returns CDR1 LGHNA and CDR2 YSLEER. CDR3 DNA: TGCGCCAGCAGCCAAGATCAGTTCCTGGCAAACACCGGGGAGCTGTTTTCT. Translated, it gives CASSQDQFLANTGELFS.